The present entry profiles one T cell receptor beta chain with its context. Its antigen is not yet known. Within one base of it there is no much larger clone, and no base qualities were kept. The cohort was made up of roughly 670 healthy bone marrow donors. All cohort members were sampled while nominally healthy, although unrecorded immune exposures were likely present. The donor was CMV seropositive and belonged to the group of 250 to 300 seropositive cohort members. A peripheral blood sample was provided by each donor, and peripheral blood mononuclear cells were used for TCR beta sequencing. The Qiagen DNeasy Blood Extraction Kit was used to extract genomic DNA from the blood cell samples. The sample belongs to a study of cytomegalovirus exposure and HLA in healthy donors (TCRdb year 2017). About the full investigation: In an earlier analysis of 550 to 750 of the donors, around 300 Gb of sequence data and 117 million unique TCR beta sequences from about 179 million T cells were reported. The later analysis used no new phenotypic data to find candidate immune exposures, relying instead on TCR beta sequences and their occurrence across donors. The study aimed to test whether cataloging public T cell receptors could reveal signatures of past pathogen exposure. Typing coverage differed by locus: A, B, C, DRB1 and DQB1 were typed in roughly 620-630 donors, DQA1 in around 500, DPA1 in some 570, and DPB1 in 472. Roughly five DR-DQ haplotypes were handled as single units for association and clustering, since linkage in the cohort was strong. Donor age, sex, ethnicity and CMV serostatus were compiled alongside the repertoire data. The genetic ancestry cluster associated with self-reported Caucasian donors included around four fifths of the roughly 400 genotyped donors. The study profiled the T cell repertoires of 666 subjects by immunosequencing and related them to cytomegalovirus serostatus. A later genetic analysis took genome-wide SNP genotypes for about 65% of the roughly 670 donors and used that subset as a discovery cohort. Besides the first cohort of hundreds of subjects, a separate validation cohort made up of 120 different subjects was used. A later analysis re-analyzed previously published TCR beta repertoires from about 600 donors and added high-resolution HLA genotyping to study TCR occurrence patterns. Every discovery cohort repertoire had been produced on one sequencing platform. To decide whether each TCR beta V gene segment behaved as functional or pseudogenic, an earlier analysis of approximately 600 of the donors relied on high-throughput TCR beta sequencing. On average, roughly 240,000 unique TCR beta nucleotide sequences were sequenced per donor among several hundred genotyped donors of the cohort, with 15% to 20% of those sequences being non-productive. Around 320 gigabases of sequencing data and tens of millions of unique TCR sequences were included in an early release covering 500 to 750 HLA-typed donors. To predict cytomegalovirus infection status, the study combined high-throughput TCR immunosequencing, statistical association of individual TCRs with disease status, and machine learning. Class I and class II HLA loci were covered by the typing at four-digit resolution. Points the paper makes about the study in general: A later analysis associated about 18,000 TCR beta sequences with specific HLA alleles at a false discovery rate of 0.05. In vitro tests confirmed that three of the cytomegalovirus-associated TCR beta chains recognize cytomegalovirus antigens. In a later analysis, several top co-occurrence clusters were reported to appear linked to parvovirus B19, influenza, CMV and Epstein-Barr virus. Because counts were too low, seventeen rarely observed V segments, including chromosome 9 orphons, were left out of the earlier analysis of some 640 of the donors. The authors suggested that the approach could potentially be extended to other disease states and immunological phenotypes. An association between a missense DCLRE1C variant and V-gene and J-gene trimming of TCR beta chains was found in a later genetic analysis and replicated in an independent cohort. The classifier was reported to diagnose cytomegalovirus status with high specificity and sensitivity in both the original cohort and the validation cohort. In a later analysis, most CMV-associated TCR beta chains were found to appear HLA-restricted, with HLA associations seemingly driven largely by CMV exposure. In this cohort, only TCR beta chains were sequenced, and detectable features were limited by the absence of alpha or paired-chain data. In the study, about 150 TCR beta chains were listed as associated with cytomegalovirus. Strong co-occurrence of HLA alleles, especially DR and DQ, made assigning TCR associations to individual alleles difficult. In a later analysis, HLA-associated TCR beta chains showed more clonal expansion and lower generation probabilities than non-associated chains that were equally common. Roughly uniform sequencing depth across donors was assumed in presence/absence analyses, although this assumption may not hold. In a later analysis, the rate of TCR association differed among HLA loci, with DRB1 alleles having the most associated TCRs and HLA-C alleles having the fewest. According to a later genetic analysis, donors in an Asian-associated ancestry cluster had fewer N-insertions in productive TCRs than the approximately 630-donor mean. Broadly in line with IMGT annotations, most TCR beta V segments showed up in productive rearrangements about 90% or about 30% of the time in an earlier analysis of under 700 of the donors. Correlated functional status among segregating V segments might be attributable to linkage disequilibrium, but an unknown experimental factor could not be ruled out. Because some donors lacked HLA typing at each locus, the association tests relied only on the typed subset. A further reported finding was that TCR beta sequences accurately predicted the HLA-A and HLA-B alleles for most subjects in the first cohort. A cluster of highly shared sequence variants was judged likely to represent a technical artifact of the sequencing pipeline. Most TCR sequences were observed very rarely across donors, whereas some public TCRs were present in many individuals. The 87-base-pair reads could not distinguish some IMGT-functional V segments, including TRBV6-2 and TRBV6-3, so those segments were excluded. CMV serostatus was the only immune exposure information available for the cohort.

The germline V gene (reference sequence) sets CDR1 to MNHEY and CDR2 to SMNVEV. Inclusive of the bounding cysteine and phenylalanine, the CDR3 is 15 residues long. Here the CDR3 DNA is all that survives: 45 bases in frame from base 1. Trimming takes 2 bases off V and 5 bases off J; junction bases not matched to a gene: 7. Receptors were amplified or captured by the immunoSEQ multiplex PCR assay. For the multiplex PCR, a mixture combining 60 forward primers for TCR Vbeta segments and 13 reverse primers for TCR Jbeta segments was used. Amplification of the CDR3 region of rearranged TCR beta genes was performed with a multiplex PCR assay on genomic DNA. On the Illumina HiSeq System, the amplified TCR beta libraries were sequenced as 87-base-pair reads. Per the source publication's procedure: A later analysis tallied roughly 78 million unique TCR beta chains across the 550 to 850 repertoires, and some 10 million of those chains were shared by two or more donors. A nearest-neighbor algorithm error-corrected the raw reads and collapsed the reads into unique sequences, merging closely related sequences to remove PCR and sequencing errors. To assign V, D and J gene segments, CDR3 sequences were aligned to IMGT reference sequences. Each retained sequence needed at least a six-nucleotide match to both a V gene segment and a J gene segment. A rearrangement counted as productive if the CDR3 had no stop codons and remained in frame with V and J, and every other rearrangement counted as non-productive. Following IMGT convention, CDR3 was defined as the stretch from the second conserved V-encoded cysteine to the conserved J-encoded phenylalanine. Sequences without an unambiguous match to a single V gene segment were excluded from the earlier analysis of over 500 of the donors. An earlier analysis of just under 600 of the donors called V segments functional above 56.7% productive rearrangements and segregating when the between-donor standard deviation exceeded 5%. To diagnose cytomegalovirus status from the catalog of TCR beta chain sequences, a statistical classification framework was built. A later analysis assigned V and J genes by comparing TCR nucleotide sequences with IMGT/GENE-DB human TR gene sequences. A later analysis assigned CDR3 sequences and most-parsimonious VDJ recombination scenarios with the TCRdist pipeline. In a later analysis, every TCR beta chain was defined by the combination of its CDR3 amino acid sequence and its V-gene family, and reads without a unique V-gene family were dropped. To address suspected cross-contamination and a sequencing artifact, a later analysis removed approximately 590 highly shared, low-generation-probability nucleotide sequences. In a later analysis, a clonal expansion index was calculated for each public chain from normalized within-repertoire ranks of inferred template counts. A later analysis computed generation probabilities with a VDJ recombination model fitted to out-of-frame rearrangements, and checked the results against IGoR. A later analysis scored TCR-TCR, TCR-HLA and TCR-CMV co-occurrence with hypergeometric tests, applying a repertoire-size bias correction to TCR pairs. A later analysis estimated false discovery rates by permuting HLA or CMV assignments 20 times. In a later analysis, co-occurring TCRs were grouped with DBSCAN, and TCRdist sequence similarity was added when clustering was performed within HLA-allele-positive subsets. Repertoires with fewer than 30,000 or more than 120,000 public chains were left out of co-occurrence clustering, as were five repertoires with anomalous nucleotide sharing. TCRdb carries this immuneACCESS record with in-frame sequences only. Its versions omit some clonotypes, under half of them owing to an unresolved V gene in the studies checked, with the rest unexplained. V, J and clone size were drawn from that table, and D and trimming were deduced from the DNA. The sample table shows 150,000 to 200,000 clones, and about 75% are seen once. Over 0.95% of the sample is taken by the ten largest.

Sequenced sample: PBMCs. The chain couples TRBV27 to TRBJ2-7, with 9 central nucleotides matching TRBD1. The origin of this receptor is a woman in her forties or fifties in good health and CMV-seropositive. The CDR3 region has the sequence CASSLIGTGSHEQYF. The nucleotides are TGTGCCAGCAGTTTAATCGGGACAGGGAGCCACGAGCAGTACTTC.